The clone carrying this T cell receptor beta chain has only a few counts. As yet, its antigen is unknown. This CDR3 is 14 amino acids long. Trimming pared 0 bases from V and 7 bases from J, leaving 10 bases between. Germline V gives CDR1 LGHNA, CDR2 YSLEER. This sample was included in a study of T cell responses to AZD1222 COVID-19 vaccine. Study conclusions and caveats: Mostly white British, mostly female donors; authors suggested clonal diversity may be underestimated.

Sequencing used immunoSEQ multiplex PCR; TCRdb keeps in-frame clones, though not all of them. This sample has 75,000 to 95,000 clones; 89% occur once, and the top ten carry approximately 5%. The sequencing used peripheral blood, collected 28 days after the second AZD1222 dose. The TCR was taken from an adult who received the AZD1222 COVID-19 vaccine. The rearrangement uses TRBV4-3 and TRBJ1-5, with TRBD1 as a possible D gene (5 bases). The CDR3: CASSQEEGRQPQHF. In DNA, the CDR3 is TGCGCCAGCAGCCAAGAGGAGGGGAGGCAGCCCCAGCATTTT.